This TCR beta chain was observed in a study of blood T cell repertoires in COVID-19. Overall study: Acute and convalescent COVID-19 specimens originated in the United States, Italy and Spain. Nucleic acid was either cDNA or gDNA, and it came from T cells, B-cell-depleted T cells, or PBMCs.

V lost 0 bases and J 0 bases, leaving 19 bases between the germline ends. The V gene's germline CDR1 is SGHRS and CDR2 YFSETQ. The CDR3 consists of 19 residues. In the original workflow: Cell counts per sample came from amplifying reference gene primers. The data were produced by immunoSEQ multiplex PCR, yet TCRdb's version contains in-frame clones alone and is incomplete. For V, J and clone size, that table is used; D and trimming come from the DNA. The table lists approximately 330,000 clones, 90% of them singletons, with roughly 1% in the top ten. In Seattle, patients joined the study during active infection and were tracked longitudinally.

The source material was peripheral blood. The chain is built from TRBV5-1 and TRBJ2-1, with D uncertain. This TCR was sampled from a woman aged 35 to 49 with COVID-19, enrolled during active disease. The CDR3 nucleotides are TGCGCCAGCAGCTTGGATCGATCTGAGAGGTTCAGCTCCTACAATGAGCAGTTCTTC. Its protein product is CASSLDRSERFSSYNEQFF. The full variable domain, its missing parts supplied by reference TRBV5-1 and TRBJ2-1, is KAGVTQTPRYLIKTRGQQVTLSCSPISGHRSVSWYQQTPGQGLQFLFEYFSETQRNKGNFPGRFSGRQFSNSRSEMNVSTLELGDSALYLCASSLDRSERFSSYNEQFFGPGTRLTVL.